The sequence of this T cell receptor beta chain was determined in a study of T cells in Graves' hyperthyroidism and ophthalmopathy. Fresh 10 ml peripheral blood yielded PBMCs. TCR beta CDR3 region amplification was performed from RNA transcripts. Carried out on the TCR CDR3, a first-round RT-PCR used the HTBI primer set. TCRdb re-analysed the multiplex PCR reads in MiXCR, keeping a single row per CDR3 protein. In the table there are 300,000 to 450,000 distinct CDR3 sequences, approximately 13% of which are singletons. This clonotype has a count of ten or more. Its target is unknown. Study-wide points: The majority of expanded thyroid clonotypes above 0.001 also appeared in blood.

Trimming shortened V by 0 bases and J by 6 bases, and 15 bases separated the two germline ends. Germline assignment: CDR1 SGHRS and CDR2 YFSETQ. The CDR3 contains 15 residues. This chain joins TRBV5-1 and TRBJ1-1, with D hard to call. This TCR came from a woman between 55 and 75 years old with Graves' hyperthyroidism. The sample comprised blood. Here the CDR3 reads CASSLEGRLGPEAFF. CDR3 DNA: TGCGCCAGCAGCTTGGAGGGCAGGTTGGGTCCTGAAGCTTTCTTT.